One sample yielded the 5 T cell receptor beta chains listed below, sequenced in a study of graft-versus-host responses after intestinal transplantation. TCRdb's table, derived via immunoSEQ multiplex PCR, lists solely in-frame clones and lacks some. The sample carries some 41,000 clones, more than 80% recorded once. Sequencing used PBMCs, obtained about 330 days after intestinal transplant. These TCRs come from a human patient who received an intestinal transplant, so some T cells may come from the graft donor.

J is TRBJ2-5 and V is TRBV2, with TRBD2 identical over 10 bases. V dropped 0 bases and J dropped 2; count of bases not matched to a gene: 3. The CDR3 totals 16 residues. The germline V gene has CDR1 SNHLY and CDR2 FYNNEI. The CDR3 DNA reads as TGTGCCAGCAGTGAAGCACTAGCGGGGAGGCAAGAGACCCAGTACTTC. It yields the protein CASSEALAGRQETQYF.

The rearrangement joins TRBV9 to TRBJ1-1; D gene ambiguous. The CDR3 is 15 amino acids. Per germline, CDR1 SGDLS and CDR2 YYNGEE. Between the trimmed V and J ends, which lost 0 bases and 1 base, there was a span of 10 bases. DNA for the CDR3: TGTGCCAGCAGCGTAGGTCCGGGAGCGAACACTGAAGCTTTCTTT. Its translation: CASSVGPGANTEAFF.

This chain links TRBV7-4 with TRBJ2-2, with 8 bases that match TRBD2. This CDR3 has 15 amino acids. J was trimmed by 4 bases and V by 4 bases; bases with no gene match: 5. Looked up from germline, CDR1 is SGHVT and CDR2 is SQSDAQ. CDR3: CASSYGTRGTGELFF. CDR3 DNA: TGTGCCAGCAGCTACGGGACTAGAGGCACCGGGGAGCTGTTTTTT.

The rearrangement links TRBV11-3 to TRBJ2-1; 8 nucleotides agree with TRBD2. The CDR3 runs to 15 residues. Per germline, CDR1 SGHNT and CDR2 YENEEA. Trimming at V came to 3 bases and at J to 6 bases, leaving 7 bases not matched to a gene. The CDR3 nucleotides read TGTGCCAGCAGCTTGTTCGGGGGGGCTGTCAATGAGCAGTTCTTC. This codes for CASSLFGGAVNEQFF.

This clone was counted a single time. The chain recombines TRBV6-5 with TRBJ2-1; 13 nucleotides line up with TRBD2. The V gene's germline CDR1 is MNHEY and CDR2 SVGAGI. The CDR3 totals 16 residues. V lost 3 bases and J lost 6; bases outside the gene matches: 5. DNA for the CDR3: TGTGCCAGCAGTTATGTGGGACTAGCGGGGCTCAATGAGCAGTTCTTC. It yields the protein CASSYVGLAGLNEQFF.